This is a list of T cell receptor beta chains from one sample in a study of blood T cells in healthy people across ages. TCRdb redid the calling of the 5' RACE reads with MiXCR, one entry per CDR3 protein. Among around 1.5 million distinct CDR3 sequences listed, about 35% were seen once. The sequenced sample was blood. These receptors came from a woman between 25 and 40 years old in good health. Both conserved end residues are part of each CDR3. The D gene is left open where the match is weak. The size field is filled for only some rows; it gives once, few, many or a size class.

TRBD1	TRBV3-1	few	TRBJ1-2	TGTGCCAGCAACCTAAATACAGGGGGCTATGGCTACACCTTC	CASNLNTGGYGYTF
.	TRBV29-1	.	TRBJ2-5	TGCAGCGTGCTACTAGTGGGAGGTATGGAGCAGTACTTC	CSVLLVGGMEQYF
.	TRBV29-1	.	TRBJ1-2	TGCAGCGTTGACTTTGGGACGGAATTCCTCTATGGCTACACCTTC	CSVDFGTEFLYGYTF
.	TRBV3-1	.	TRBJ2-7	TGTGCCAGCAGACTCCCTAGCTCCTACGAGCAGTACTTC	CASRLPSSYEQYF
.	TRBV29-1	many	TRBJ2-1	TGCAGCGTCACGACCTCTCTATTCTTCCTTTACAATGAGCAGTTCTTC	CSVTTSLFFLYNEQFF
.	TRBV3-1	.	TRBJ1-4	TGTGCCAGCAGCCCCCGGGACGGAGGGGAAAAACTGTTTTTT	CASSPRDGGEKLFF
TRBD1	TRBV6-1	.	TRBJ2-7	TGTGCCAGCAGTGAAGCGCTTCGGGACAGGGGGCGCGGCGAGCAGTACTTC	CASSEALRDRGRGEQYF
.	TRBV3-1	few	TRBJ1-1	TGTGCCAGCAGCCAAGTTGGGGATGAAGCTTTCTTT	CASSQVGDEAFF
TRBD2	TRBV15	.	TRBJ2-1	TGTGCCACCAGCCCTAGCGGGAGCTACAATGAGCAGTTTTTC	CATSPSGSYNEQFF
.	TRBV5-1	.	TRBJ1-2	TGCGCCAGCAGCATGGACCGACCTCTCTATGGCTACACCTTC	CASSMDRPLYGYTF
.	TRBV18	.	TRBJ2-7	TGTGCCAGCTCACCACTGCCAGGATCCTACGAGCAGTACTTC	CASSPLPGSYEQYF
TRBD2	TRBV6-5	few	TRBJ2-5	TGTGCCAGCATCCCTTGGCGGGAGGGCCCAGAGACCCAGTACTTC	CASIPWREGPETQYF
TRBD2	TRBV4-2	.	TRBJ2-7	TGTGCCAGCAGCCAAGACTCAGCGGGGAAAACAACCTACGAGCAGTACTTC	CASSQDSAGKTTYEQYF
.	TRBV5-6	few	TRBJ2-3	TGTGCCAGCAGCTTGGGGACCAGCCTCAGCACAGATACGCAGTATTTT	CASSLGTSLSTDTQYF
.	TRBV25-1	few	TRBJ1-6	TGTGCCAGCAGTGCCGGACAGAATTCACCCCTCCACTTT	CASSAGQNSPLHF
TRBD1	TRBV6-1	.	TRBJ1-5	TGTGCCAGCAGTGACCCCCCGAGGACAGGGGGCTTACTTAGCAATCAGCCCCAGCATTTT	CASSDPPRTGGLLSNQPQHF
TRBD2	TRBV20-1	.	TRBJ2-1	TGCAGTGGTACAAAGTCGAGGACTAGCGGGGGATACAATGAGCAGTTCTTC	CSGTKSRTSGGYNEQFF
TRBD2	TRBV20-1	few	TRBJ2-1	TGCAGTGCTAGAGCGGAGCGGGGGCCCTACAATGAGCAGTTCTTC	CSARAERGPYNEQFF
TRBD2	TRBV3-1	.	TRBJ2-5	TGTGCCAGCAGCCAAGATAGACTAGCGGGGGACCAAGAGACCCAGTACTTC	CASSQDRLAGDQETQYF
.	TRBV15	.	TRBJ2-1	TGTGCCACCAGCAGAGATTCGGGGTCTGCCGATGAGCAGTTCTTC	CATSRDSGSADEQFF
.	TRBV9	.	TRBJ1-2	TGTGCCAGCAGCATACCTACGGAATATGGCTACACCTTC	CASSIPTEYGYTF
.	TRBV5-1	many	TRBJ2-7	TGCGCCAGCAGCATTACCTCCCGGGACTACGAGCAGTACTTC	CASSITSRDYEQYF
TRBD1	TRBV9	.	TRBJ2-1	TGTGCCAGCAGCTATAGTTTGGGACAGGGGATCTACAATGAGCAGTTCTTC	CASSYSLGQGIYNEQFF
.	TRBV3-1	.	TRBJ2-3	TGTGCCAGCAGCCCGACCGGAGACCTCTCTAGCACAGATACGCAGTATTTT	CASSPTGDLSSTDTQYF
.	TRBV2	.	TRBJ1-2	TGTGCCAGCAGGGGAAAGGGGGACACCTTC	CASRGKGDTF
TRBD1	TRBV3-1	.	TRBJ1-2	TGTGCCAGCAGCGACCCGACCCGGGACAGGGGTGGCTACACCTTC	CASSDPTRDRGGYTF
.	TRBV7-8	.	TRBJ1-1	TGTGCCAGCAGCTTAGAGTCGCGAGGGCAAGAGACTGAAGCTTTCTTT	CASSLESRGQETEAFF
.	TRBV18	few	TRBJ1-4	TGTGCCAGCTCACTCCGACAGGCAACTAATGAAAAACTGTTTTTT	CASSLRQATNEKLFF
.	TRBV3-1	few	TRBJ2-5	TGTGCCAGCAGCCAAGGTCAGGTGGCAGGGAGAGAGACCCAGTACTTC	CASSQGQVAGRETQYF
TRBD2	TRBV6-2/TRBV6-3	few	TRBJ2-1	TGTGCCAGCAGCCATACTAGCGGGAGCGTTGATGAGCAGTTCTTC	CASSHTSGSVDEQFF
.	TRBV9	.	TRBJ2-1	TGTGCCAGCAGCGTAGAGGGGGCGGGACGGATAAACAGTGAGCAGTTCTTC	CASSVEGAGRINSEQFF